These 5 T cell receptor beta chains originate from one sample sequenced in a study of cytomegalovirus exposure and HLA in healthy donors. Use of 60 Vbeta and 13 Jbeta primers characterized the PCR. Using immunoSEQ multiplex PCR, the repertoire was profiled, and TCRdb retains in-frame clones only, with some absent. The sample contains about 59,000 clones, 75% to 85% of which appear only once. The sequenced sample consisted of PBMCs. Receptor source: a woman aged 40 to 49 in good health and CMV-seronegative.

This clone was observed a few times. This sequence joins TRBV28 and TRBJ1-5; tentatively, D is TRBD1 (6 bases). Germline loops: CDR1 MDHEN, CDR2 SYDVKM. Trimming cost V 11 bases and J 4 bases, with 18 bases left between them. The CDR3 runs to 14 residues. The CDR3 protein is CAGALQGLNQPQHF. As DNA, the CDR3 is TGTGCCGGGGCCCTACAGGGTCTAAATCAGCCCCAGCATTTT.

The genes are TRBV6-6 and TRBJ2-4, with TRBD1 matching over 8 bases. The CDR3 has 12 amino acids. J gave up 6 bases and V 8 bases, and 3 bases lay outside the gene matches. CDR1 is MNHNY and CDR2 is SVGAGI in the germline V gene (reference sequence). The CDR3 sequence is CASGGQGNIQYF. The CDR3 DNA follows: TGTGCCAGCGGAGGACAGGGAAACATTCAGTACTTC.

The V gene is TRBV29-1, the J gene TRBJ2-7; 7 nucleotides line up with TRBD1. The CDR3 extends over 14 amino acids. V lost 4 bases, J lost 4 bases, and 10 bases stayed unmatched. Looked up from germline, CDR1 is SQVTM and CDR2 is ANQGSEA. CDR3 DNA sequence: TGCAGCGTTGCAGGACAGGATTTCCCTTACGAGCAGTACTTC. This translates into CSVAGQDFPYEQYF.

The gene calls are TRBV5-1 and TRBJ2-2, with 7 positions matching TRBD2. CDR3 length equals 14 residues. Germline V lookup: CDR1 SGHRS, CDR2 YFSETQ. V lost 1 base, J lost 4 bases, and 1 base stayed unmatched. The CDR3 is CASSLWGGTGELFF. Written as DNA, the CDR3 is TGCGCCAGCAGCTTGTGGGGGGGCACCGGGGAGCTGTTTTTT.

This rearrangement joins TRBV18 to TRBJ2-3, with D unresolved. The V and J ends lost 4 bases and 5 bases respectively, with 13 bases between them. The CDR3 consists of 14 residues. CDR1 is KGHSH and CDR2 is LQKENI in the germline V gene. CDR3 sequence reads: CASSRNGAGDTQYF. The CDR3 coding sequence is TGTGCCAGCTCACGAAACGGAGCTGGAGATACGCAGTATTTT.